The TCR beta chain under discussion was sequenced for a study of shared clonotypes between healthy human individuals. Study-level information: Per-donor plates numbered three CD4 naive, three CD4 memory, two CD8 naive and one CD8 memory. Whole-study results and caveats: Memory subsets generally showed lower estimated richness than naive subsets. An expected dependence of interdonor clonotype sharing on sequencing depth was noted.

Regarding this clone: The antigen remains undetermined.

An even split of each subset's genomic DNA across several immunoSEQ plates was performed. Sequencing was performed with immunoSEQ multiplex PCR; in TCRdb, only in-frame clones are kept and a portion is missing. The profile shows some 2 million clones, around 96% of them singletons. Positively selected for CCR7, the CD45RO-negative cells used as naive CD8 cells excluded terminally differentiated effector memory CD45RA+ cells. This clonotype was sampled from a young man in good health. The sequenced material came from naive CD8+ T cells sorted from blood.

The CDR3 spells CASSFASGGYEQYF. The CDR3 DNA reads as TGTGCCAGCAGTTTCGCTAGCGGGGGTTACGAGCAGTACTTC. The rearrangement uses TRBV6-5 and TRBJ2-7, with TRBD2 identical over 10 bases. Germline V gene lookup returns CDR1 MNHEY and CDR2 SVGAGI. V shed 4 bases, J shed 4 bases, and the junction held 4 bases outside the gene matches. CDR3 size: 14 residues.